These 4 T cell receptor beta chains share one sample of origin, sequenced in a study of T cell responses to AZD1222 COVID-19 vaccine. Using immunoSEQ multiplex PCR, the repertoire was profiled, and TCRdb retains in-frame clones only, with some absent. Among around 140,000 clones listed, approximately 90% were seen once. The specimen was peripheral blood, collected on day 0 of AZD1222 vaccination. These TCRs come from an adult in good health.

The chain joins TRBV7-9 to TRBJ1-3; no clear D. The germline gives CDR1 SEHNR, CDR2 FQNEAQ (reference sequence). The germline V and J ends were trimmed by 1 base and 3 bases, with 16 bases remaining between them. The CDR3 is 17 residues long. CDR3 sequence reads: CASSLGAGFAFGNTIYF. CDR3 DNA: TGTGCCAGCAGCTTAGGAGCGGGGTTTGCCTTTGGAAACACCATATATTTT.

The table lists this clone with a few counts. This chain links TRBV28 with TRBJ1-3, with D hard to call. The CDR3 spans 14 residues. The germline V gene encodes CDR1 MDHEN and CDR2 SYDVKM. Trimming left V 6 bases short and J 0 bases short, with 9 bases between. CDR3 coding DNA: TGTGCCAGCAGCATGGGGTTCTCTGGAAACACCATATATTTT. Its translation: CASSMGFSGNTIYF.

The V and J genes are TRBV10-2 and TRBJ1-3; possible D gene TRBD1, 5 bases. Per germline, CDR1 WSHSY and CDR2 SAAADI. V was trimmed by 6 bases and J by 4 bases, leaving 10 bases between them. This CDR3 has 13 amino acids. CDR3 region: CASREGAGNTIYF. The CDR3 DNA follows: TGCGCCAGCAGAGAAGGGGCGGGAAACACCATATATTTT.

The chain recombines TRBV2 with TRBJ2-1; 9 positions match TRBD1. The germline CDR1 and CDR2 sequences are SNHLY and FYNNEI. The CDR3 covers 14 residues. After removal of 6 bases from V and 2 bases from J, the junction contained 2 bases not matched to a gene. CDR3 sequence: CASRTGGAYNEQFF. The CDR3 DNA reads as TGTGCCAGCAGAACAGGGGGCGCCTACAATGAGCAGTTCTTC.